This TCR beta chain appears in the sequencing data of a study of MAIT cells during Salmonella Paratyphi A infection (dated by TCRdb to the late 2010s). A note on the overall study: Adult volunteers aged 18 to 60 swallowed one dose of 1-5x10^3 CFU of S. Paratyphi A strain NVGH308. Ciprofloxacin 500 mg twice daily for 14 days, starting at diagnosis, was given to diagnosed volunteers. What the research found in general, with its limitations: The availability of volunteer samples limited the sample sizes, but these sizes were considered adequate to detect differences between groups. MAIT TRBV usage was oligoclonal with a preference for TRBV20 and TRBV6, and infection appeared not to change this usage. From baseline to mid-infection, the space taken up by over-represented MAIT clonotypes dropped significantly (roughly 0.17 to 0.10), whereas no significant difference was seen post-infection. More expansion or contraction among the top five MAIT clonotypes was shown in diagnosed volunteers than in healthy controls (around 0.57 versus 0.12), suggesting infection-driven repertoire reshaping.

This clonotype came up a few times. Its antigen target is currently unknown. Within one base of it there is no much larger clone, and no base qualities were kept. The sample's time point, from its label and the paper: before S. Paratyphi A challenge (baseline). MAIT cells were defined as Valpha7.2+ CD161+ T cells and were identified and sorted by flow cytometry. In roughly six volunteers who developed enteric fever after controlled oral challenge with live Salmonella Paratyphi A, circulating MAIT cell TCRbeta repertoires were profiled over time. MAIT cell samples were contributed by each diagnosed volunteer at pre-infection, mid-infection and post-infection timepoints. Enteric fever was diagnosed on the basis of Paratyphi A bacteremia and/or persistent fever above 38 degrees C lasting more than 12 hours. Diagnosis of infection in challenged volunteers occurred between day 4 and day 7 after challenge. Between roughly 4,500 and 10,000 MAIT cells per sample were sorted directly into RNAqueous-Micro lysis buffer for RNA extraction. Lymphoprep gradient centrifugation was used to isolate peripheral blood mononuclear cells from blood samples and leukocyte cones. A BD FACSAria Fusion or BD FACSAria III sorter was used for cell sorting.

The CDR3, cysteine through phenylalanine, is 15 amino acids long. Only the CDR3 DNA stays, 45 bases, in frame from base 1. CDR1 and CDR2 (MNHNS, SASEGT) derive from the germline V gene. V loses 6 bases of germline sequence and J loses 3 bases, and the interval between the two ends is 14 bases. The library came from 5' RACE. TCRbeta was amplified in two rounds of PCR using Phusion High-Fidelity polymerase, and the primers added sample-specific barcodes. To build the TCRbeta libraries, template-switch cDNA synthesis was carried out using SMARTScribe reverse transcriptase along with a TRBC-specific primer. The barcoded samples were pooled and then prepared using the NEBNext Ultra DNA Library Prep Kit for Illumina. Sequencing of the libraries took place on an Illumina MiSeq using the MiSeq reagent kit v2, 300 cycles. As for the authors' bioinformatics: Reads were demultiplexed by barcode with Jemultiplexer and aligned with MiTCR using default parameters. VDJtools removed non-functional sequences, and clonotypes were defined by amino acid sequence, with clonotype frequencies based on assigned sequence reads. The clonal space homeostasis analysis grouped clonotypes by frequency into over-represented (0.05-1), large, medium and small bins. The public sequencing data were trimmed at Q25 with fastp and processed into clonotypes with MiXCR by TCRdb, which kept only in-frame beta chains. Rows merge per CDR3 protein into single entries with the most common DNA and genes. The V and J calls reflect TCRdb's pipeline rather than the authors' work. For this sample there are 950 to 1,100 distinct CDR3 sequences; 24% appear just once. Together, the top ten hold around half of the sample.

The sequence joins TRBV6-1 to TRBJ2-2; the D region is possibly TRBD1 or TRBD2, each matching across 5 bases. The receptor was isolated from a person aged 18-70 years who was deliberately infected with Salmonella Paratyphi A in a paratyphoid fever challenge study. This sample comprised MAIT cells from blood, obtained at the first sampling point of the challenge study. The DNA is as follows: TGTGCCAGCAGGAGGGGAACGGAGGACACCGGGGAGCTGTTTTTT. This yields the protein CASRRGTEDTGELFF.